What follows are 5 T cell receptor beta chains derived from one specimen sequenced in a study of tumor and adjacent non-tumor tissue in lung cancer. The library came from three nested PCR rounds adapted from ARM-PCR protocols. TCRdb called the multiplex PCR reads again in MiXCR, with one record for every CDR3 protein. The table has 120,000 or so distinct CDR3 sequences, 60% to 70% seen once; the top ten hold about 13%. RNA was extracted from bulk tissue without any cell sorting. The sample was lung tumor tissue. These receptors were obtained from a man aged 30-40 years with non-small cell lung cancer.

As concerns this clonotype: The junction differs from germline at one of its ends, possibly a read error. This chain joins TRBV11-3 and TRBJ2-5, with D perhaps TRBD1 (6 bases). The CDR3 is 16 residues long. Germline CDR1 is SGHNT and CDR2 is YENEEA. CDR3 nucleotides: TGTGCAAGCAATTCGAGGACAGAAACTCTCCAAGAGACCCAGTACTTC. This gives the protein CASNSRTETLQETQYF.

This clonotype was counted many times. This chain connects TRBV24-1 to TRBJ1-2; TRBD1 might be the D (5 bases). This CDR3 is 12 amino acids long. The germline V and J ends were trimmed by 6 bases and 8 bases, with 12 bases remaining between them. Per germline, CDR1 KGHDR and CDR2 SFDVKD. The CDR3 loop reads CATSQLTGGYTF. CDR3 DNA: TGTGCCACCAGTCAGTTAACAGGCGGCTACACCTTC.

As to this clonotype: This clone may be a read error of a much larger clone one base away. The genes are TRBV20-1 and TRBJ1-3, with no clear D. Trimming stripped 0 bases from V and 1 base from J, with 10 bases between. The V gene's germline CDR1 is DFQATT and CDR2 SNEGSKA (reference sequence). The CDR3 is 15 amino acids. The CDR3 nucleotides are TGCAGTGCTAGAGAACCAGGAGCTTCTGGAAACACCATATATTTT. Translation: CSAREPGASGNTIYF.

By share, this clonotype counts as medium-sized. This chain connects TRBV12-3 or TRBV12-4 to TRBJ2-2; D is possibly TRBD2 (6 bases). V was shortened by 2 bases and J by 0 bases, with 13 bases between the two germline ends. This CDR3 has 17 amino acids. The CDR3, as DNA: TGTGCCAGCAGTTTATGGACGGGAGTAACGAACACCGGGGAGCTGTTTTTT. Amino acid sequence: CASSLWTGVTNTGELFF.

As concerns this clonotype: Because it lacks the conserved phenylalanine or tryptophan at the end, this CDR3 is likely a read error. The J gene is TRBJ2-2, the V gene TRBV6-2 or TRBV6-3, with D hard to call. Trimming left V 9 bases short and J 7 bases short, with 18 bases between. This CDR3 is 14 amino acids long. Germline V gene lookup returns CDR1 MNHEY and CDR2 SVGEGT. This CDR3 is CASSLHGPIGELFL. In DNA form, the CDR3 reads TGTGCCAGTAGTCTTCACGGCCCGATCGGGGAGCTGTTTCTC.